This TCR beta chain was observed in a study of CD8 T cells in Susac syndrome. RNA, at roughly 0.45 to 1 ug, was reverse transcribed with random hexamers. One entry per CDR3 protein results from TCRdb running MiXCR on the immunoSEQ multiplex PCR reads. This sample has fewer than 200,000 distinct CDR3 sequences; about 93% occur once, and the top ten carry around 0.1%. The CDR3 consists of 14 residues. Trimming left V 6 bases short and J 8 bases short, with 17 bases between. The germline gives CDR1 SNHLY, CDR2 FYNNEI. The origin of this receptor is a human donor in good health. The chain uses TRBV2 and TRBJ2-1, with unresolved D. Sample: CD4+ T cells from PBMCs. CDR3 protein: CASSYGLSFDEQFF. DNA for the CDR3: TGTGCCAGCAGCTACGGGCTGAGCTTCGATGAGCAGTTCTTC. The variable domain in full, completed from reference TRBV2 and TRBJ2-1, reads EPEVTQTPSHQVTQMGQEVILRCVPISNHLYFYWYRQILGQKVEFLVSFYNNEISEKSEIFDDQFSVERPDGSNFTLKIRSTKLEDSAMYFCASSYGLSFDEQFFGPGTRLTVL.